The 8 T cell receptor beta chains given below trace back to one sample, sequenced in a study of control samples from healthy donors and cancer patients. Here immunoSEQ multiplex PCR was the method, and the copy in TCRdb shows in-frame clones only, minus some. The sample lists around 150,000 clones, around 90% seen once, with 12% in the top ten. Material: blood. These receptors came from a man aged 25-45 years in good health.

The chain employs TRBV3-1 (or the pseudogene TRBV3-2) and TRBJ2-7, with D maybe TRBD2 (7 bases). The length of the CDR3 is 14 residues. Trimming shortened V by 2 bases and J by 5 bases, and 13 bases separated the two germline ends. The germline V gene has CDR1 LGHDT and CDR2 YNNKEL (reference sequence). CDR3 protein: CASSQRGAGNEQYF. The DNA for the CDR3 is TGTGCCAGCAGCCAACGGGGGGCCGGGAACGAGCAGTACTTC.

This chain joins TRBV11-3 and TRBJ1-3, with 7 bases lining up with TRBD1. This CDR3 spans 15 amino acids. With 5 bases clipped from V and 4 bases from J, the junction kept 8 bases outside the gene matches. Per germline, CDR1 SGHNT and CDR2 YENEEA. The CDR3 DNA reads TGTGCCAGCAGCAGAACAGGGGAGGCGGGAAACACCATATATTTT. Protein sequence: CASSRTGEAGNTIYF.

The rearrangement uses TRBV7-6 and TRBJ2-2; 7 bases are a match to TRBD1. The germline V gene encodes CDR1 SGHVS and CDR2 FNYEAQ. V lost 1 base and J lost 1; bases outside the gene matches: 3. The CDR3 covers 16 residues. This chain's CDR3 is CASSLVGQMNTGELFF. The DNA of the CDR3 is TGTGCCAGCAGCTTAGTGGGACAGATGAACACCGGGGAGCTGTTTTTT.

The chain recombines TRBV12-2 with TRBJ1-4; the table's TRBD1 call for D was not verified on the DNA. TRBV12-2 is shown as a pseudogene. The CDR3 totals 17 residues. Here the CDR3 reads CASRLDRSAFDGEKLFF. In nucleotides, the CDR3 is TGTGCAAGTCGCTTAGACAGGTCTGCGTTCGACGGGGAAAAACTGTTTTTT.

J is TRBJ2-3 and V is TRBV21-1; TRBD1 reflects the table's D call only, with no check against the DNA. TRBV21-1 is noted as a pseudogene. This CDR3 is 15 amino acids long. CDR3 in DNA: TGTGCCAGCAGCAAAGACGTGGGGCGCCCCGATACGCAGTATTTT. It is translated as CASSKDVGRPDTQYF.

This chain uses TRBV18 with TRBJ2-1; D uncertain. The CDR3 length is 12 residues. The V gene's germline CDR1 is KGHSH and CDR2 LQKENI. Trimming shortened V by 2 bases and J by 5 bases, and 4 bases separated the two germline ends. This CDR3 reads CASSPGHNEQFF. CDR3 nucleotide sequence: TGTGCCAGCTCACCAGGTCACAATGAGCAGTTCTTC.

CDR3: CASSLVDRVGIGTQYF. CDR3 DNA: TGTGCCAGCAGCTTGGTCGACAGGGTTGGCATCGGGACCCAGTACTTC. This rearrangement joins TRBV5-4 to TRBJ2-5; the match to TRBD1 covers 7 bases. V dropped 0 bases and J dropped 7; count of bases not matched to a gene: 12. The CDR3 has 16 amino acids. The germline V gene has CDR1 SGHNT and CDR2 YYREEE (reference sequence).

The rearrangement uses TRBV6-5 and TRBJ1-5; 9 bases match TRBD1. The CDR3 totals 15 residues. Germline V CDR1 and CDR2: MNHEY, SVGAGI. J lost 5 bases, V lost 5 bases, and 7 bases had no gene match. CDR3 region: CASSPRQGGDQPQHF. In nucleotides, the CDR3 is TGTGCCAGCAGTCCTCGACAGGGGGGGGATCAGCCCCAGCATTTT.